This entry concerns a single TCR beta chain. Its specificity is not known. A multiplex PCR was run with 60 Vbeta primers and 13 Jbeta primers. Authors' data handling: Later, an analysis found tens of millions of unique TCR beta chains, and roughly 9.9 million of these were shared. Some clones are missing from TCRdb's copy, which holds only in-frame ones; the method was immunoSEQ multiplex PCR. V, J and clone size were drawn from that table, and D and trimming were deduced from the DNA. The profile covers about 120,000 clones, with around 74% appearing a single time and about 32% taken by the ten largest. CDR1 is LNHDA and CDR2 is SQIVND in the germline V gene (reference sequence). The V end lost 6 bases, the J end lost 5 bases, and 16 bases lay between the germline ends. The CDR3 consists of 14 residues. The sample originates from a study of cytomegalovirus exposure and HLA in healthy donors. Overall study findings and caveats: Analysis performed later found 16,951 TCR beta sequences associated with HLA alleles at 0.05 false discovery rate. Analyses of presence and absence presupposed an approximately uniform sequencing depth across donors.

The origin of this receptor is a man in his 60s in good health and CMV-seropositive. The genes are TRBV19 and TRBJ1-1; D unresolved. The sequenced material came from PBMCs. CDR3: CASRTERLATEAFF. For the CDR3, the DNA is TGTGCCAGTAGGACTGAGAGGTTAGCAACTGAAGCTTTCTTT. The variable domain in full, completed from reference TRBV19 and TRBJ1-1, reads DGGITQSPKYLFRKEGQNVTLSCEQNLNHDAMYWYRQDPGQGLRLIYYSQIVNDFQKGDIAEGYSVSREKKESFPLTVTSAQKNPTAFYLCASRTERLATEAFFGQGTRLTVV.